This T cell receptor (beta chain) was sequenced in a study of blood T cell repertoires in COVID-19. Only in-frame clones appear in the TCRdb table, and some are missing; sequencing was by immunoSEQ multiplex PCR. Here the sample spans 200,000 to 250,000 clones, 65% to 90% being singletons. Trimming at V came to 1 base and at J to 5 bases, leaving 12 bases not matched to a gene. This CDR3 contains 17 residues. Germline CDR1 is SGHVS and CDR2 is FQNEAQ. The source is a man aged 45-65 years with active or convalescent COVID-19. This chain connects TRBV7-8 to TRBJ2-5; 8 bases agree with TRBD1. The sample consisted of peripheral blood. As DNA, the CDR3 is TGTGCCAGCAGCTTAGTAGTTCGGCAGGGGGCGGGGGAGACCCAGTACTTC. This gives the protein CASSLVVRQGAGETQYF.